This record covers a single T cell receptor (beta chain). The target antigen is unknown. This sample is part of a study of T cell responses to AZD1222 COVID-19 vaccine. Regarding the study as a whole: All repertoire sampling was performed exclusively after the peak T cell response. The breadth and depth of Spike-specific TCRs increased once two AZD1222 doses had been given. Seropositive AZD1222 recipients at baseline numbered only 6 or 7.

Some clones are missing from TCRdb's copy, which holds only in-frame ones; the method was immunoSEQ multiplex PCR. The table records under 150,000 clones, 80% to 95% of them present only once. Germline CDR1 and CDR2: MNHEY and SVGEGT. CDR3 length: 15 residues. V lost 2 bases and J lost 6; bases outside the gene matches: 3. Sequencing used peripheral blood, obtained 28 days after the second AZD1222 dose. The rearrangement links TRBV6-2 or TRBV6-3 to TRBJ2-2; 10 nucleotides align to TRBD2. The TCR was taken from an adult who received the AZD1222 COVID-19 vaccine. The CDR3 protein is CASSYMGLASGELFF. The CDR3 nucleotides are TGTGCCAGCAGTTACATGGGACTAGCGTCCGGGGAGCTGTTTTTT.